This TCR beta chain is drawn from a study of radiotherapy plus CTLA-4 blockade in lung cancer. Assay: immunoSEQ multiplex PCR; the TCRdb copy retains only in-frame clones and omits some. The repertoire holds some 70,000 clones, with about 80% as singletons. Germline V gene data show CDR1 as LNHNV and CDR2 as YYDKDF (reference sequence). Between the trimmed V and J ends, which lost 0 bases and 6 bases, there was a span of 14 bases. CDR3 length: 15 residues. Focal radiation and CTLA-4 blockade (ipilimumab) were tested in chemo-refractory metastatic non-small-cell lung cancer patients. Sequencing was performed on peripheral blood, taken from a patient treated with radiotherapy plus ipilimumab. The receptor's source is a human donor with non-small cell lung cancer who had a partial response to radiotherapy plus ipilimumab. V and J are TRBV15 and TRBJ1-1, with D perhaps TRBD1 (6 bases). The CDR3 DNA reads TGTGCCACCAGCAGAGATGGGGGCAGGGTCGCTGAAGCTTTCTTT. Translating it yields CATSRDGGRVAEAFF.